One and the same sample provided the 24 T cell receptor beta chains below, sequenced in a study of T cells in Graves' hyperthyroidism and ophthalmopathy. Researchers took RNA transcripts and amplified the TCR beta CDR3 regions from them. In the first-round RT-PCR of the TCR CDR3, the HTBI primer set was used. Each CDR3 protein is one row after TCRdb ran MiXCR on the multiplex PCR reads. The table shows about 360,000 distinct CDR3 sequences, with roughly 12% occurring only once. The sequencing sample was made of blood. The receptors were sampled from a young man with Graves' hyperthyroidism that later progressed to Graves' ophthalmopathy.

With regard to this clonotype: Being one base from a much bigger clone, this may be a read error. V is TRBV27 and J is TRBJ1-1; no firm D call. Germline V CDR1 and CDR2: MNHEY, SMNVEV (reference sequence). The ends were cut back, 6 bases at V and 4 bases at J, with 12 bases in the middle. CDR3 size: 13 residues. The CDR3 region has the DNA TGTGCCAGCAGCCCCCCGGGGAGCACTGAAGCTTTCTTT. This encodes CASSPPGSTEAFF.

This clonotype was seen at least ten times. The V and J genes are TRBV4-1 and TRBJ1-1; the D is unclear. The V and J ends lost 1 base and 2 bases respectively, with 8 bases between them. The CDR3 contains 14 residues. Germline V gives CDR1 MGHRA, CDR2 YSYEKL. This CDR3 reads CASSQVLKNTEAFF. The CDR3, as DNA: TGCGCCAGCAGCCAAGTGCTAAAAAACACTGAAGCTTTCTTT.

This clonotype was found once. The chain combines TRBV7-8 with TRBJ1-2; 12 bases line up with TRBD1. The CDR3 length is 14 residues. CDR1 is SGHVS, CDR2 FQNEAQ, per germline. Trimming cost V 5 bases and J 6 bases; bases outside gene matches: 4. CDR3: CASSPRDRGHGYTF. The DNA of the CDR3 is TGTGCCAGCAGCCCTCGGGACAGGGGGCATGGCTACACCTTC.

This clonotype was counted many times. The chain combines TRBV10-3 with TRBJ2-5; D remains ambiguous. Germline V gives CDR1 ENHRY, CDR2 SYGVKD. Trimming left V 3 bases short and J 7 bases short, with 15 bases between. The CDR3 sequence is 14 residues long. The DNA of the CDR3 is TGTGCCATCAGTGATAACATTGGAAGTGGGACCCAGTACTTC. Residues: CAISDNIGSGTQYF.

This clonotype has at least ten counts. J is TRBJ2-7 and V is TRBV14; TRBD1 matches at 7 bases. J lost 7 bases, V lost 2 bases, and 5 bases had no gene match. The CDR3 is 13 residues long. The germline V gene has CDR1 SGHDN and CDR2 FVKESK. CDR3 in amino acids: CASSQLQGREQYF. CDR3 bases: TGTGCCAGCAGCCAACTACAGGGGCGGGAGCAGTACTTC. Drawing the rest from reference TRBV14 and TRBJ2-7, the complete variable domain is EAGVTQFPSHSVIEKGQTVTLRCDPISGHDNLYWYRRVMGKEIKFLLHFVKESKQDESGMPNNRFLAERTGGTYSTLKVQPAELEDSGVYFCASSQLQGREQYFGPGTRLTVT.

This clonotype was detected ten times or more. CDR3 region: CASSLVRTRRGLFF. For the CDR3, the DNA is TGTGCCAGCAGTTTAGTCCGCACGCGGAGGGGGCTGTTTTTT. This chain connects TRBV12-3 or TRBV12-4 to TRBJ2-2, with D maybe TRBD2 (6 bases). The CDR3 totals 14 residues. The V end was cut by 1 base, the J end by 13 bases, with 16 bases between.

This CDR3 is CASSEDSVGGGYTF. CDR3 in DNA: TGTGCCAGCAGTGAAGACTCGGTGGGTGGGGGCTACACCTTC. This sequence joins TRBV2 and TRBJ1-2; D gene uncertain. V lost 1 base, J lost 8 bases, and 14 bases lay in between. The V gene's germline CDR1 is SNHLY and CDR2 FYNNEI. This CDR3 comprises 14 residues.

This chain uses TRBV5-4 with TRBJ2-7; D might be TRBD2 (6 bases). Germline CDR1 is SGHNT and CDR2 is YYREEE (reference sequence). V was cut by 4 bases and J by 2 bases, with 16 bases left in between. CDR3 length: 15 amino acids. CDR3 residues: CASSTPGTATYEQYF. Here the CDR3 DNA reads TGTGCCAGCAGCACTCCCGGGACTGCCACCTACGAGCAGTACTTC.

This clonotype was recorded at least ten times. The V call is TRBV7-7, the J call TRBJ2-5, with 13 bases lining up with TRBD2. V trimming: 3 bases; J trimming: 1 base; junction bases outside the gene matches: 2. Germline lookup yields CDR1 SSHAT and CDR2 FNYEAQ (reference sequence). The CDR3 is made up of 16 amino acids. CDR3 DNA sequence: TGTGCCAGCAGCTTGGGACTAGCGGGGCCCCAAGAGACCCAGTACTTC. Protein product: CASSLGLAGPQETQYF.

This clonotype has ten or more counts. The chain recombines TRBV7-9 with TRBJ2-4; D remains unclear. Germline-derived CDR1 and CDR2 are SEHNR and FQNEAQ (reference sequence). V was shortened by 2 bases and J by 1 base, with 12 bases between the two germline ends. CDR3 length equals 16 residues. CDR3 residues: CASSLLPSLAKNIQYF. Written as DNA, the CDR3 is TGTGCCAGCAGCTTACTCCCGAGTTTGGCCAAAAACATTCAGTACTTC.

J is TRBJ1-4 and V is TRBV5-1; 7 bases are shared with TRBD1. CDR3 length equals 14 residues. Germline-derived CDR1 and CDR2 are SGHRS and YFSETQ. J was trimmed by 7 bases and V by 0 bases; bases with no gene match: 3. The CDR3 here is CASSLEGGGEKLFF. The CDR3 DNA reads TGCGCCAGCAGCTTGGAAGGGGGCGGTGAAAAACTGTTTTTT.

This rearrangement joins TRBV6-1 to TRBJ1-1; tentatively, D is TRBD1 (5 bases). CDR3 length equals 17 residues. Trimming took 2 bases from V and 3 from J, leaving 19 bases between them. CDR1 MNHNS and CDR2 SASEGT come from the germline V gene. CDR3 protein: CASSEPGKRGRDTEAFF. The CDR3 DNA reads as TGTGCCAGCAGTGAACCAGGGAAACGGGGCCGGGACACTGAAGCTTTCTTT.

This clonotype was seen many times. V gene TRBV9 combines with J gene TRBJ1-2; no clear D. The CDR3 covers 14 residues. Germline values: CDR1 SGDLS, CDR2 YYNGEE. The V end lost 1 base, the J end lost 4 bases, and 11 bases lay between the germline ends. The CDR3 DNA reads TGTGCCAGCAGCGTACCCGGAAACCCCTATGGCTACACCTTC. Translation gives CASSVPGNPYGYTF.

This clonotype turned up a few times. The V and J genes are TRBV6-2 or TRBV6-3 and TRBJ1-5, with a possible D match to TRBD1 (6 bases). The CDR3 runs to 18 residues. Germline V gene lookup returns CDR1 MNHEY and CDR2 SVGEGT. V was trimmed by 7 bases and J by 0 bases, leaving 22 bases between them. The CDR3 sequence: CASMRTAKGSYSNQPQHF. The CDR3 DNA follows: TGTGCCAGCATGAGGACAGCGAAGGGCTCTTATAGCAATCAGCCCCAGCATTTT.

The CDR3 sequence: CASSFSGEADTQYF. CDR3 DNA sequence: TGTGCCAGCAGTTTTTCCGGAGAAGCAGATACGCAGTATTTT. The gene calls are TRBV28 and TRBJ2-3, with unresolved D. Germline values: CDR1 MDHEN, CDR2 SYDVKM. This CDR3 is built from 14 residues. V was trimmed by 3 bases and J by 4 bases, leaving 11 bases between them. Looking up the rest from reference TRBV28 and TRBJ2-3 gives the full variable domain: DVKVTQSSRYLVKRTGEKVFLECVQDMDHENMFWYRQDPGLGLRLIYFSYDVKMKEKGDIPEGYSVSREKKERFSLILESASTNQTSMYLCASSFSGEADTQYFGPGTRLTVL.

This rearrangement joins TRBV5-1 to TRBJ1-6; D is unresolved. Germline lookup yields CDR1 SGHRS and CDR2 YFSETQ. V was cut by 0 bases and J by 6 bases, with 7 bases left in between. This CDR3 has 14 amino acids. CDR3 DNA sequence: TGCGCCAGCAGCTTGGGACCGTCTAATTCACCCCTCCACTTT. Protein sequence: CASSLGPSNSPLHF.

This clonotype has at least ten counts. The J gene is TRBJ2-3, the V gene TRBV28; weak D call: TRBD1 (6 bases). The CDR3 spans 14 residues. Germline CDR1 reads MDHEN; CDR2 reads SYDVKM. Trimming removed 5 bases from V and 6 bases from J, with 15 bases in between. In nucleotides, the CDR3 is TGTGCCAGCAGTCTAACAGGGCTGGCGGATACGCAGTATTTT. Residues: CASSLTGLADTQYF.

This chain links TRBV28 with TRBJ2-5, with D possibly being TRBD2 (6 bases). V shed 8 bases and J shed 5 bases, with 15 bases lying between them. Germline values: CDR1 MDHEN, CDR2 SYDVKM. The CDR3 covers 13 residues. The CDR3 loop reads CASGGQPEETQYF. The CDR3 region has the DNA TGTGCCAGCGGAGGGCAGCCCGAGGAGACCCAGTACTTC. The variable domain in full, completed from reference TRBV28 and TRBJ2-5, reads DVKVTQSSRYLVKRTGEKVFLECVQDMDHENMFWYRQDPGLGLRLIYFSYDVKMKEKGDIPEGYSVSREKKERFSLILESASTNQTSMYLCASGGQPEETQYFGPGTRLLVL.

The V and J genes are TRBV12-5 and TRBJ2-2; D ambiguous. Looked up from germline, CDR1 is LGHNT and CDR2 is FRNRAP. V was clipped by 0 bases and J by 0 bases, with 11 bases between them. This CDR3 spans 17 amino acids. CDR3 amino acids: CASGLVRVLPNTGELFF. The CDR3, as DNA: TGTGCTAGTGGTTTGGTACGGGTACTACCGAACACCGGGGAGCTGTTTTTT.

The CDR3 DNA sequence: TGCGCCAGCAGCCCTGGGACAGTACCGCAAGAGACCCAGTACTTC. This translates into CASSPGTVPQETQYF. The chain links TRBV5-1 to TRBJ2-5, with TRBD1 matching 7 bases. CDR1 and CDR2 from the germline V gene are SGHRS and YFSETQ. V lost 4 bases, J lost 2 bases, and 8 bases stayed unmatched. The CDR3 is 15 residues long.

The CDR3: CATSDKGGYTF. The CDR3 DNA sequence: TGTGCCACCAGTGATAAGGGCGGCTACACCTTC. The gene calls are TRBV24-1 and TRBJ1-2; no definite D call. There are 11 residues in the CDR3. V lost 3 bases and J lost 8, with 6 bases in between. Germline CDR1 KGHDR, CDR2 SFDVKD.

The sample holds many counts of this clonotype. V and J are TRBV7-2 and TRBJ1-5; D is undetermined. Per the germline V gene, CDR1 is SGHTA and CDR2 is FQGNSA. Trimming took 1 base from V and 0 from J, leaving 13 bases between them. This CDR3 is 17 amino acids long. The CDR3: CASSLERPSHSNQPQHF. In DNA form, the CDR3 reads TGTGCCAGCAGCTTAGAACGTCCTTCCCATAGCAATCAGCCCCAGCATTTT.

This clonotype was seen repeatedly, ten times or more. The V call is TRBV5-1, the J call TRBJ2-1; D is possibly TRBD1 (6 bases). Between the trimmed V and J ends, which lost 5 bases and 6 bases, there was a span of 18 bases. Germline V lookup: CDR1 SGHRS, CDR2 YFSETQ. The CDR3 is 15 residues long. The chain's CDR3 is CASSKPLAGANEQFF. CDR3 DNA: TGCGCCAGCAGTAAGCCCTTAGCAGGGGCCAATGAGCAGTTCTTC.

This clonotype appeared once. A read error may be the cause here, since a much bigger clone is one base away. The rearrangement links TRBV18 to TRBJ2-7; no firm D call. The V end was cut by 2 bases, the J end by 1 base, with 12 bases between. The CDR3 is 15 amino acids. Per germline, CDR1 KGHSH and CDR2 LQKENI. CDR3 coding DNA: TGTGCCAGCTCACCAAGGGTCAGGAATTCCTACGAGCAGTACTTC. Translation: CASSPRVRNSYEQYF.